These T cell receptor beta chains were read from a single sample in a study of blood T cell repertoires in COVID-19. The assay was immunoSEQ multiplex PCR, and TCRdb's table has in-frame clones only and misses some. The table lists more than 250,000 clones, around 85% of them singletons. The sequenced sample consisted of PBMCs or T cells enriched from blood (not recorded which). The receptor set was obtained from a woman in her forties who had recovered from COVID-19. CDR3s include the opening cysteine and the closing phenylalanine or tryptophan. A D gene is named only where the DNA matches it firmly. Not all rows give a size; the values are once, few, many and, for expanded clones, a class.

clone size: NA
V gene: TRBV2
D gene: TRBD1
J gene: TRBJ1-5
CDR3 protein: CASSPDREDQPQHF
CDR3 DNA: TGTGCCAGCAGTCCGGACAGGGAGGATCAGCCCCAGCATTTT

clone size: NA
V gene: TRBV2
D gene: TRBD1
J gene: TRBJ1-2
CDR3 protein: CASSDRRDRSGGYTF
CDR3 DNA: TGTGCCAGCAGTGATCGTCGGGACAGGTCTGGTGGCTACACCTTC

clone size: NA
V gene: TRBV4-1
D gene: TRBD2
J gene: TRBJ2-7
CDR3 protein: CASSQVAAGVLYEQYF
CDR3 DNA: TGCGCCAGCAGCCAAGTCGCGGCGGGAGTTCTCTACGAGCAGTACTTC

clone size: once
V gene: TRBV15
D gene: NA
J gene: TRBJ2-2
CDR3 protein: CATSLYSSGELFF
CDR3 DNA: TGTGCCACCAGTCTCTACAGTTCCGGGGAGCTGTTTTTT

clone size: NA
V gene: TRBV4-1
D gene: TRBD1
J gene: TRBJ1-4
CDR3 protein: CASSQDGAGGEKLFF
CDR3 DNA: TGCGCCAGCAGCCAAGATGGGGCAGGGGGGGAAAAACTGTTTTTT

clone size: NA
V gene: TRBV5-5
D gene: NA
J gene: TRBJ2-1
CDR3 protein: CASSSRLGANEQFF
CDR3 DNA: TGTGCCAGCAGCTCCCGCTTAGGGGCAAATGAGCAGTTCTTC

clone size: NA
V gene: TRBV24-1
D gene: NA
J gene: TRBJ1-2
CDR3 protein: CATSASGNYGYTF
CDR3 DNA: TGTGCCACCAGTGCTAGTGGGAACTATGGCTACACCTTC

clone size: NA
V gene: TRBV7-8
D gene: TRBD1
J gene: TRBJ1-5
CDR3 protein: CASRRGTGRQPQHF
CDR3 DNA: TGTGCCAGCAGGCGCGGGACAGGGCGTCAGCCCCAGCATTTT

clone size: NA
V gene: TRBV7-9
D gene: NA
J gene: TRBJ1-2
CDR3 protein: CASSGSVTSRYGYTF
CDR3 DNA: TGTGCCAGCAGCGGTTCGGTCACTTCGAGGTATGGCTACACCTTC

clone size: NA
V gene: TRBV7-9
D gene: NA
J gene: TRBJ2-1
CDR3 protein: CASSLNLGNEQFF
CDR3 DNA: TGTGCCAGCAGCCTAAACCTAGGAAATGAGCAGTTCTTC

clone size: NA
V gene: TRBV7-3
D gene: TRBD2
J gene: TRBJ2-1
CDR3 protein: CASSLGTSGLYNEQFF
CDR3 DNA: TGTGCCAGCAGCTTAGGGACTAGCGGGCTTTACAATGAGCAGTTCTTC

clone size: few
V gene: TRBV30
D gene: NA
J gene: TRBJ1-5
CDR3 protein: CAWSGGGRRPQHF
CDR3 DNA: TGTGCCTGGAGTGGGGGGGGACGGAGGCCCCAGCATTTT

clone size: NA
V gene: TRBV11-3
D gene: NA
J gene: TRBJ2-1
CDR3 protein: CASSLDLADEQFF
CDR3 DNA: TGTGCCAGCAGCTTAGATCTAGCCGATGAGCAGTTCTTC

clone size: NA
V gene: TRBV3-1/TRBV3-2
D gene: NA
J gene: TRBJ1-1
CDR3 protein: CASSQEGGNTEAFF
CDR3 DNA: TGTGCCAGCAGCCAAGAAGGGGGTAACACTGAAGCTTTCTTT

clone size: NA
V gene: TRBV7-6
D gene: NA
J gene: TRBJ2-2
CDR3 protein: CASSSYTGELFF
CDR3 DNA: TGTGCCAGCAGCTCTTACACCGGGGAGCTGTTTTTT

clone size: once
V gene: TRBV7-3
D gene: NA
J gene: TRBJ1-6
CDR3 protein: CASSPVRNSPLHF
CDR3 DNA: TGTGCCAGCAGCCCCGTGAGGAATTCACCCCTCCACTTT

clone size: NA
V gene: TRBV9
D gene: NA
J gene: TRBJ1-5
CDR3 protein: CASSVGEGFGRWGNQPQHF
CDR3 DNA: TGTGCCAGCAGCGTAGGGGAGGGGTTCGGGCGGTGGGGAAATCAGCCCCAGCATTTT

clone size: few
V gene: TRBV5-1
D gene: NA
J gene: TRBJ2-4
CDR3 protein: CASRGSWGEFENIQYF
CDR3 DNA: TGCGCCAGCAGAGGGTCTTGGGGAGAGTTCGAAAACATTCAGTACTTC

clone size: NA
V gene: TRBV18
D gene: TRBD1
J gene: TRBJ1-4
CDR3 protein: CASSPVRVSDRENEKLFF
CDR3 DNA: TGTGCCAGCTCACCAGTAAGAGTGAGCGACAGGGAAAATGAAAAACTGTTTTTT

clone size: NA
V gene: TRBV2
D gene: NA
J gene: TRBJ1-4
CDR3 protein: CASRAEPGATNEKLFF
CDR3 DNA: TGTGCCAGCAGGGCGGAACCGGGAGCAACTAATGAAAAACTGTTTTTT

clone size: NA
V gene: TRBV6-2/TRBV6-3
D gene: NA
J gene: TRBJ2-7
CDR3 protein: CASSYQGRAAYEQYF
CDR3 DNA: TGTGCCAGCAGTTATCAGGGGCGTGCCGCCTACGAGCAGTACTTC

clone size: NA
V gene: TRBV2
D gene: NA
J gene: TRBJ1-2
CDR3 protein: CASRRQDSWGYTF
CDR3 DNA: TGTGCCAGCAGGAGACAGGATTCCTGGGGCTACACCTTC

clone size: NA
V gene: TRBV5-1
D gene: TRBD2
J gene: TRBJ2-3
CDR3 protein: CASSASVGLAGAELTDTQYF
CDR3 DNA: TGCGCCAGCAGCGCATCAGTCGGGCTAGCGGGAGCAGAACTCACAGATACGCAGTATTTT

clone size: NA
V gene: TRBV7-9
D gene: NA
J gene: TRBJ1-1
CDR3 protein: CASSTSYRTEAFF
CDR3 DNA: TGTGCCAGCAGCACCTCCTACAGGACTGAAGCTTTCTTT

clone size: NA
V gene: TRBV14
D gene: NA
J gene: TRBJ2-1
CDR3 protein: CASSQSPGLPLRVHNEQFF
CDR3 DNA: TGTGCCAGCAGCCAAAGCCCGGGACTCCCCCTTCGGGTCCACAATGAGCAGTTCTTC

clone size: NA
V gene: TRBV18
D gene: NA
J gene: TRBJ1-2
CDR3 protein: CASSLDREGGYTF
CDR3 DNA: TGTGCCAGCTCACTAGACCGCGAGGGTGGCTACACCTTC

clone size: NA
V gene: TRBV7-2
D gene: NA
J gene: TRBJ1-5
CDR3 protein: CASSPFAGNNQPQHF
CDR3 DNA: TGTGCCAGCAGCCCCTTCGCAGGGAACAATCAGCCCCAGCATTTT

clone size: NA
V gene: TRBV6-1
D gene: NA
J gene: TRBJ1-2
CDR3 protein: CASSDRRQPGRNYGYTF
CDR3 DNA: TGTGCCAGCAGTGATAGGCGGCAGCCCGGCCGGAACTATGGCTACACCTTC